What follows are 3 T cell receptor beta chains derived from one specimen sequenced in a study of OX40 agonist ivuxolimab in advanced cancers. TCRdb's table, derived via immunoSEQ multiplex PCR, lists solely in-frame clones and lacks some. The table lists 34,000 or so clones, roughly 76% of them singletons. This material consisted of CD4+ or CD8+ T cells sorted from blood, taken in a trial of the OX40 agonist ivuxolimab. These receptors were taken from an adult with an advanced solid tumor such as melanoma, head and neck, liver or kidney cancer.

Comment on this clone: Relative to the germline gene, one junction end is altered; a read error may explain this. In nucleotides, the CDR3 is TGTGCCAGCAGGGAAGGGAAAATGAACACTGAAGCTTTCTTT. Residues: CASREGKMNTEAFF. The chain uses TRBV2 and TRBJ1-1; D is unresolved. The CDR3 length is 14 residues. Germline loops: CDR1 SNHLY, CDR2 FYNNEI.

The chain combines TRBV6-5 with TRBJ2-7, with 9 bases that match TRBD2. V was pared by 6 bases and J by 1 base, with 7 bases of the junction left unmatched. Germline V gives CDR1 MNHEY, CDR2 SVGAGI. The CDR3 sequence is 15 residues long. The CDR3 is CASRPGLANSYEQYF. In nucleotides, the CDR3 is TGTGCCAGCAGACCGGGACTAGCAAATTCCTACGAGCAGTACTTC.

The chain joins TRBV6-1 to TRBJ2-1; no clear D. V was cut by 2 bases and J by 5 bases, with 4 bases left in between. The CDR3 loop spans 12 amino acids. Germline CDR1 reads MNHNS; CDR2 reads SASEGT. The CDR3 loop reads CASSEWNNEQFF. Written as DNA, the CDR3 is TGTGCCAGCAGTGAATGGAACAATGAGCAGTTCTTC.